Below, one TCR beta chain is given with its context. This entry is derived from a study of blood T cell repertoires in COVID-19. Study summary: There were acute and convalescent COVID-19 samples, and they came from the United States, Italy and Spain. The analysed material was cDNA or gDNA that came from T cells, B-cell-depleted T cells, or PBMCs.

Authors' data handling: Counts of nucleated cells, estimated from reference gene primer amplification, were obtained. Data came from immunoSEQ multiplex PCR; TCRdb stores just in-frame clones and leaves some out. V, J and clone size are taken as reported in that table, and D and trimming were inferred from the DNA itself. The sample comprises 140,000 to 150,000 clones, over 70% of which are singletons, and around 45% rests with the top ten. The V end was cut by 2 bases, the J end by 2 bases, with 9 bases between. Germline assignment: CDR1 SGHTA and CDR2 FQGNSA. The CDR3 extends over 14 amino acids. The TCR comes from a human donor in a cohort sampled during active COVID-19. Sequenced material: peripheral blood. The chain uses TRBV7-2 and TRBJ1-2; TRBD1 is a possible D gene (6 bases). The CDR3 protein is CASSLRTANYGYTF. The CDR3 nucleotides are TGTGCCAGCAGCTTAAGGACAGCGAACTATGGCTACACCTTC.